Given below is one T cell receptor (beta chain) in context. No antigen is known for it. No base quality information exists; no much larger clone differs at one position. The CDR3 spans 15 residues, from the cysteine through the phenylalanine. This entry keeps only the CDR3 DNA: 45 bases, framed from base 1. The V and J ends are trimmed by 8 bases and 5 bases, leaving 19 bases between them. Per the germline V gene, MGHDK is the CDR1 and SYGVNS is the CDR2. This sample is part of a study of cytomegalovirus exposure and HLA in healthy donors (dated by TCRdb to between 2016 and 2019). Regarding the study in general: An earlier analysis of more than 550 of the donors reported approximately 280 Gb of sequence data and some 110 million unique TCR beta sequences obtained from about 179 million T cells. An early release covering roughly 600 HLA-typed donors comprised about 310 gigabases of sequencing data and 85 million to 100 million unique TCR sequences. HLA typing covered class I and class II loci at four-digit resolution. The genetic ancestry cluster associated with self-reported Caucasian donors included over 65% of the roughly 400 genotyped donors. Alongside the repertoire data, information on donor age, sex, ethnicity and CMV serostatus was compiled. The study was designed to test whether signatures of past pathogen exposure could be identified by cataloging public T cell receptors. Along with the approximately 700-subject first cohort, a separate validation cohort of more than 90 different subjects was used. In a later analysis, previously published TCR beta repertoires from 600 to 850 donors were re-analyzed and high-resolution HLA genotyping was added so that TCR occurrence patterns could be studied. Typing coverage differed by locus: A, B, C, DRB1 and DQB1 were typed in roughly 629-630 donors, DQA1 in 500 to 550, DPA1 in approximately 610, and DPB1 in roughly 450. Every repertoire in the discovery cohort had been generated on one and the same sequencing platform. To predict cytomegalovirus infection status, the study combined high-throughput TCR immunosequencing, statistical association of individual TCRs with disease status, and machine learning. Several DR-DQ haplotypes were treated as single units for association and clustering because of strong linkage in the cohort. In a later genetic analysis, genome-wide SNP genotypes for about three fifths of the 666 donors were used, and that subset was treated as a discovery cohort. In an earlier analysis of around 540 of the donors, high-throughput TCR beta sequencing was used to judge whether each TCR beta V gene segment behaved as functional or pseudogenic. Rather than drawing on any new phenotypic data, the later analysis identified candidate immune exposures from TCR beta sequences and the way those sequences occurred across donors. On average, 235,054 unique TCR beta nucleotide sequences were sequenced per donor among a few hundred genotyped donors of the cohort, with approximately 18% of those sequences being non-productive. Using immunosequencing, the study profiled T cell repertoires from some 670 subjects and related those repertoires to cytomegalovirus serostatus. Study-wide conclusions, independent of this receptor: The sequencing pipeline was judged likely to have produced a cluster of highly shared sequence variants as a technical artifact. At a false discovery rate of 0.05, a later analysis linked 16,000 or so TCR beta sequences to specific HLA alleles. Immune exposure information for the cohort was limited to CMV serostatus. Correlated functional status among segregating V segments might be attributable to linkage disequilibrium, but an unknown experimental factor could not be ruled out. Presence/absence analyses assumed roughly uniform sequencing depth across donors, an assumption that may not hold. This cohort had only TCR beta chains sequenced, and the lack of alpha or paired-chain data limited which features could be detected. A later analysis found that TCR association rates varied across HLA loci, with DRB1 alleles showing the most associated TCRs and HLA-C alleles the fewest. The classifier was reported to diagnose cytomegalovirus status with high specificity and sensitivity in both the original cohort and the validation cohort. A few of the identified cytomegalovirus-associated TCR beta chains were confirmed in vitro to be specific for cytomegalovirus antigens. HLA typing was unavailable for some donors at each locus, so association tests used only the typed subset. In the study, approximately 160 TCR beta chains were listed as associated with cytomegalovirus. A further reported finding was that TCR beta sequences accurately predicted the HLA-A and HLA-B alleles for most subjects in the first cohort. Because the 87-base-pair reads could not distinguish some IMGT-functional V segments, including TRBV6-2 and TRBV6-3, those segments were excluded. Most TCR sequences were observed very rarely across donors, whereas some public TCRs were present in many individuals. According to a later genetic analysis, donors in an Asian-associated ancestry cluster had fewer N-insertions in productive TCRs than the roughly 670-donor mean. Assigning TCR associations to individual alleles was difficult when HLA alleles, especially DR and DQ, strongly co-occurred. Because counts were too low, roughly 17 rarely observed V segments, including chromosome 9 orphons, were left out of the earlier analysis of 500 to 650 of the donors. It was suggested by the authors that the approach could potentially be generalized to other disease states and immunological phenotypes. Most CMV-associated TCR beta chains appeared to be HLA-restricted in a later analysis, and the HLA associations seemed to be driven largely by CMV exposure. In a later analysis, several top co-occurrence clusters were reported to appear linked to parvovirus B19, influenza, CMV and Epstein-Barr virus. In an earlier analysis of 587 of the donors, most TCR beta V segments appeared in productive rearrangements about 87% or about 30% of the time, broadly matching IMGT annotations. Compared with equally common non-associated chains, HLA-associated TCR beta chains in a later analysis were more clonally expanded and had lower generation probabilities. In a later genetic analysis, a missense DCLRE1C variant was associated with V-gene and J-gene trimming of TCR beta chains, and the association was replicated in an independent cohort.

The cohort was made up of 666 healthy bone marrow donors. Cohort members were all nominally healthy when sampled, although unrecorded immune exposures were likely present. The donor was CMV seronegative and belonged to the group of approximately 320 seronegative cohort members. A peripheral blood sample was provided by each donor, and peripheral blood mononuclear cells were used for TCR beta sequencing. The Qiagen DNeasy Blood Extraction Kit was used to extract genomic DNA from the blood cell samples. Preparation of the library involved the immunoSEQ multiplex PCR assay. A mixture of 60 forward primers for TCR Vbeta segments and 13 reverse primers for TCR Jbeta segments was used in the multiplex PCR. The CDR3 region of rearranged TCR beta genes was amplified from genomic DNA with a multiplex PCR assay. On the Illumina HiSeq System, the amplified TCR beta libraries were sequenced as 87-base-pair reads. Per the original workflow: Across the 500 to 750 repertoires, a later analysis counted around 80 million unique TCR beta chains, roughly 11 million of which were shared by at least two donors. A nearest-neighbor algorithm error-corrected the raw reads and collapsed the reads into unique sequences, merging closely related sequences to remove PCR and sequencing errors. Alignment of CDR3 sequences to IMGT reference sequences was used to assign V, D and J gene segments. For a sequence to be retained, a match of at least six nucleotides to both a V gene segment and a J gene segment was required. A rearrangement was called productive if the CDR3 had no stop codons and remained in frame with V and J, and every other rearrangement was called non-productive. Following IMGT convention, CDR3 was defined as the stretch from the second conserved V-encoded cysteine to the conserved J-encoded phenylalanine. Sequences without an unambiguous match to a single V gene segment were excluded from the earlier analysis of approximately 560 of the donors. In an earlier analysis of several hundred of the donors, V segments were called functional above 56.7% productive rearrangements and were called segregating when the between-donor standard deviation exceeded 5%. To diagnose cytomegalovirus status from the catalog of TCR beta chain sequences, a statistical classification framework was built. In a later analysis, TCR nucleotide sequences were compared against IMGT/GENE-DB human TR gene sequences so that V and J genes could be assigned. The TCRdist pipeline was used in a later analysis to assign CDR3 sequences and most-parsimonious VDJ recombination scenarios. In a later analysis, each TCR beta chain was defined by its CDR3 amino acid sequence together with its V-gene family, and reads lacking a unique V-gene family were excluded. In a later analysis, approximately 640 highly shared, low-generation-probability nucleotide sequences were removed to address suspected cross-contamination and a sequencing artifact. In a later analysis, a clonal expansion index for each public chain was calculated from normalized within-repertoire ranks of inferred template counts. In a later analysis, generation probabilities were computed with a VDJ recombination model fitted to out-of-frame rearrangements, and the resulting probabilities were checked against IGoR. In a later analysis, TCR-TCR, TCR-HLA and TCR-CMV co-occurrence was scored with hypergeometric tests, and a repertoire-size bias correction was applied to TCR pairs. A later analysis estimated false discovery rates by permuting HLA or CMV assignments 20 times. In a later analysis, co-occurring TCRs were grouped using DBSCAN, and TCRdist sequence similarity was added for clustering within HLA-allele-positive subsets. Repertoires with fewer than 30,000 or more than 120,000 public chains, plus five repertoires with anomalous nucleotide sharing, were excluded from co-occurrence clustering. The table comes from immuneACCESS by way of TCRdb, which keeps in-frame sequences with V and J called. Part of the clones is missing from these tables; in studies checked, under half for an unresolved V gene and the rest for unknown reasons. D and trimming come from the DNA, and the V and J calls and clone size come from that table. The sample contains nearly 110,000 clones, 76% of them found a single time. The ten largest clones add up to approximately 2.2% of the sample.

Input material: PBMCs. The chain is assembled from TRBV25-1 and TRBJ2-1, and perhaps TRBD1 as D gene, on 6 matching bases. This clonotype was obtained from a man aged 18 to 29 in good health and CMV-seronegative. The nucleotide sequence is TGTGCCAGCGGTAAGGCCAGGGGTACCCACAATGAGCAGTTCTTC. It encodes CASGKARGTHNEQFF.